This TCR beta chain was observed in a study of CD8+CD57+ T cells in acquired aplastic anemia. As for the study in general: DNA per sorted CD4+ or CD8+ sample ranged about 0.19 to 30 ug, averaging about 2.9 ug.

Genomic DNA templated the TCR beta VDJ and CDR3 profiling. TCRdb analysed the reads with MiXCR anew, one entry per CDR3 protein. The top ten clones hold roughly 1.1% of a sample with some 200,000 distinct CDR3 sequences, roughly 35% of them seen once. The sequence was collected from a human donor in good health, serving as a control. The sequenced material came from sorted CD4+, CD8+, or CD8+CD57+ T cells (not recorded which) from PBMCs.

The CDR3 sequence is CASTKGLAGRDTQYF. The CDR3 bases are TGTGCCAGCACTAAGGGACTAGCGGGGAGAGATACGCAGTATTTT. This chain uses TRBV2 with TRBJ2-3; 13 bases align to TRBD2. The CDR3 consists of 15 residues. CDR1 is SNHLY, CDR2 FYNNEI, per germline. The J segment lost 5 bases and the V segment lost 7 bases, leaving 6 bases of the junction unmatched.